Below are 25 T cell receptor beta chains sequenced from a single sample in a study of shared clonotypes between healthy human individuals (dated by TCRdb to 2018 to 2020). Receptor amplification or capture employed the immunoSEQ multiplex PCR assay. TCRdb retrieved this table from immuneACCESS and kept in-frame rearrangements only. Not all clones are present; in checked studies, unresolved V genes account for under half, and no reason is known for the remainder. This sample gives roughly 1 million clones in total; about 70% of them show up just once. The leading ten clones occupy approximately 1.5% of the sample. Sample: memory CD4+ T cells sorted from blood. Explained via the paper, the cell subset or site label denotes: CD45RA-negative fraction. All receptors come from a man aged 18 to 30 in good health.

At least ten counts were recorded for this clone. The chain is built from TRBV19 and TRBJ2-1; no reliable D call. CDR3 length: 15 residues. Germline CDR1 is LNHDA and CDR2 is SQIVND (reference sequence). V lost 4 bases to trimming and J lost 3 bases, with 13 bases between them. The DNA for the CDR3 is TGTGCCAGTAGTAGGCCCCAAGGAGACTACAATGAGCAGTTCTTC. Translated, it gives CASSRPQGDYNEQFF.

This clone turned up a few times. V gene TRBV5-1 combines with J gene TRBJ2-3; the D is unclear. Trimming left V 3 bases short and J 2 bases short, with 7 bases between. The germline V gene encodes CDR1 SGHRS and CDR2 YFSETQ. The length of the CDR3 is 13 residues. DNA of the CDR3: TGCGCCAGCAGCTATTTCAACACAGATACGCAGTATTTT. Amino acid sequence: CASSYFNTDTQYF.

The V and J genes are TRBV2 and TRBJ1-4; no definite D call. CDR1 is SNHLY and CDR2 is FYNNEI in the germline V gene. The CDR3 is 16 residues long. V lost 2 bases, J lost 0 bases, and 10 bases lay in between. CDR3 bases: TGTGCCAGCAGTGAAAAAATAGGGCCAACTAATGAAAAACTGTTTTTT. Protein sequence: CASSEKIGPTNEKLFF.

Regarding this clone: The same CDR3 can be traced to other DNA sequences in this sample. The chain carries TRBV7-9 and TRBJ2-2; D may match TRBD1 or TRBD2 (5 bases each). Deletions cut 2 bases from V and 7 bases from J, with 8 bases between. CDR3 length: 13 residues. Germline CDR1 reads SEHNR; CDR2 reads FQNEAQ (reference sequence). CDR3 nucleotides: TGTGCCAGCAGCTTATCAGGGAGCGGGGAGCTGTTTTTT. Encoded protein: CASSLSGSGELFF.

This clone has just a few counts. The chain carries TRBV9 and TRBJ2-1; 9 positions match TRBD2. Trimming at V came to 0 bases and at J to 5 bases, leaving 6 bases not matched to a gene. CDR1 and CDR2 from the germline V gene are SGDLS and YYNGEE. The CDR3 covers 16 residues. The CDR3: CASSVVPAGGHNEQFF. In nucleotides, the CDR3 is TGTGCCAGCAGCGTAGTCCCAGCGGGAGGCCACAATGAGCAGTTCTTC.

This clone has just a few counts. V is TRBV7-9 and J is TRBJ2-5; TRBD2 aligns across 9 bases. Per germline, CDR1 SEHNR and CDR2 FQNEAQ (reference sequence). V lost 3 bases to trimming and J lost 5 bases; unmatched junction nucleotides: 7. The CDR3 sequence is 15 residues long. The CDR3 sequence is CASSFPASGTETQYF. CDR3 coding DNA: TGTGCCAGCAGCTTTCCGGCTAGCGGGACGGAGACCCAGTACTTC. The full variable domain, in which reference TRBV7-9 and TRBJ2-5 provide the parts outside the CDR3, is DTGVSQNPRHKITKRGQNVTFRCDPISEHNRLYWYRQTLGQGPEFLTYFQNEAQLEKSRLLSDRFSAERPKGSFSTLEIQRTEQGDSAMYLCASSFPASGTETQYFGPGTRLLVL.

This clone was counted between two and nine times. V is TRBV5-8 and J is TRBJ2-3; no clear D. Per the germline V gene, CDR1 is SGHTS and CDR2 is YDEGEE. This CDR3 is built from 13 residues. V lost 3 bases and J lost 2, with 7 bases in between. The CDR3 DNA is TGTGCCAGCAGCTGGTCCACCACAGATACGCAGTATTTT. This sequence encodes CASSWSTTDTQYF.

On this clone: The sample contains more than one DNA sequence encoding this CDR3. This chain joins TRBV7-9 and TRBJ1-1; D is uncertain. V lost 1 base and J 1 base, leaving 7 bases between the germline ends. CDR3 size: 14 residues. CDR1 is SEHNR and CDR2 is FQNEAQ in the germline V gene (reference sequence). The CDR3 spells CASSLGQQNTEAFF. In nucleotides, the CDR3 is TGTGCCAGCAGCTTAGGGCAGCAGAACACTGAAGCTTTCTTT.

The rearrangement uses TRBV7-9 and TRBJ1-4; possible D gene TRBD1, 5 bases. The CDR3 is 16 amino acids. Between the trimmed V and J ends, which lost 5 bases and 0 bases, there was a span of 13 bases. Per germline, CDR1 SEHNR and CDR2 FQNEAQ (reference sequence). The CDR3 coding sequence is TGTGCCAGCAGCACGGGACGGGGAGCAACTAATGAAAAACTGTTTTTT. Amino acid sequence: CASSTGRGATNEKLFF.

This chain connects TRBV6-5 to TRBJ2-3, with no clear D. Germline V gene data show CDR1 as MNHEY and CDR2 as SVGAGI. V lost 0 bases and J 0 bases, leaving 10 bases between the germline ends. CDR3 size: 16 residues. CDR3 bases: TGTGCCAGCAGTTACTCGATGATGGGGAGCACAGATACGCAGTATTTT. Its translation: CASSYSMMGSTDTQYF.

The chain carries TRBV6-5 and TRBJ1-1; D is unresolved. The germline gives CDR1 MNHEY, CDR2 SVGAGI. The CDR3 consists of 13 residues. V lost 2 bases to trimming and J lost 1 base, with 5 bases between them. The chain's CDR3 is CASSYKKNTEAFF. CDR3 DNA: TGTGCCAGCAGTTACAAAAAGAACACTGAAGCTTTCTTT.

V and J are TRBV5-1 and TRBJ1-1; D perhaps matches TRBD1 (5 bases). Germline CDR1 SGHRS, CDR2 YFSETQ. V lost 4 bases, J lost 4 bases, and 20 bases lay in between. The CDR3 runs 16 residues. CDR3 protein: CASSRLGVPGGTEAFF. The CDR3 coding sequence is TGCGCCAGCAGCCGCCTTGGCGTACCGGGGGGCACTGAAGCTTTCTTT.

This clone was counted a single time. This chain joins TRBV5-1 and TRBJ1-5, with D perhaps matching TRBD1 (5 bases). The germline V gene encodes CDR1 SGHRS and CDR2 YFSETQ. This CDR3 has 15 residues. Trimming cost V 0 bases and J 5 bases, with 12 bases left between them. The chain's CDR3 is CASSLGTYSDQPQHF. CDR3 nucleotides: TGCGCCAGCAGCTTGGGGACATACTCCGATCAGCCCCAGCATTTT.

This chain joins TRBV7-9 and TRBJ1-2, with a tentative D call TRBD1 (5 bases). The CDR3 totals 14 residues. Per the germline V gene, CDR1 is SEHNR and CDR2 is FQNEAQ (reference sequence). Trimming cost V 5 bases and J 14 bases, with 24 bases left between them. The CDR3 DNA follows: TGTGCCAGCAGCGCGTTGGAAAGGGGCGCAATTGTAACCTTC. It specifies CASSALERGAIVTF.

The genes are TRBV19 and TRBJ2-7, with D maybe TRBD2 (5 bases). V was pared by 6 bases and J by 6 bases, with 12 bases between. CDR1 and CDR2 from the germline V gene are LNHDA and SQIVND (reference sequence). The CDR3 has 12 amino acids. Here the CDR3 reads CASRSSPGEQYF. CDR3 DNA sequence: TGTGCCAGTAGGTCTAGCCCAGGCGAGCAGTACTTC.

The chain has TRBV10-2 and TRBJ1-1, with unresolved D. Germline-derived CDR1 and CDR2 are WSHSY and SAAADI. V lost 3 bases, J lost 0 bases, and 11 bases lay in between. This CDR3 is built from 15 residues. The DNA for the CDR3 is TGCGCCAGCAGTGAAGGCGAGAGCATGAACACTGAAGCTTTCTTT. The encoded protein is CASSEGESMNTEAFF.

V usage is TRBV29-1 and J usage is TRBJ2-5, with a possible D match to TRBD2 (5 bases). V was cut by 8 bases and J by 2 bases, with 18 bases left in between. CDR3 length: 14 amino acids. Germline-derived CDR1 and CDR2 are SQVTM and ANQGSEA. The CDR3 loop reads CSHTGVAWQETQYF. Here the CDR3 DNA reads TGCAGCCATACCGGGGTCGCTTGGCAAGAGACCCAGTACTTC.

The V call is TRBV18, the J call TRBJ1-4; D remains unclear. Trimming shortened V by 2 bases and J by 7 bases, and 11 bases separated the two germline ends. CDR3 length: 14 residues. Per germline, CDR1 KGHSH and CDR2 LQKENI. The CDR3 reads CASSPGSLGEKLFF. As DNA, the CDR3 is TGTGCCAGCTCACCAGGATCTTTAGGTGAAAAACTGTTTTTT.

This chain links TRBV5-1 with TRBJ1-2, with D perhaps matching TRBD1 (5 bases). The CDR3 is 14 residues long. Germline V gives CDR1 SGHRS, CDR2 YFSETQ. Trimming took off 1 base at V and 6 bases at J, with 13 bases between the two ends. Here the CDR3 DNA reads TGCGCCAGCAGCTTGTGGCCAGGGCTTCATGGCTACACCTTC. Its protein product is CASSLWPGLHGYTF.

This clone has only a few counts. The rearrangement uses TRBV5-6 and TRBJ2-1; 9 bases align to TRBD2. The ends lost 2 bases at V and 3 bases at J; junction bases unmatched: 3. Germline loops: CDR1 SGHDT, CDR2 YYEEEE. The CDR3 covers 15 residues. CDR3 coding DNA: TGTGCCAGCAGCTTAGCGGGAGGAAACTACAATGAGCAGTTCTTC. It is translated as CASSLAGGNYNEQFF.

This chain connects TRBV7-2 to TRBJ2-7, with TRBD2 as a possible D gene (6 bases). V shed 2 bases and J shed 7 bases, with 18 bases lying between them. The CDR3 consists of 15 residues. Germline CDR1 SGHTA, CDR2 FQGNSA. CDR3 nucleotide sequence: TGTGCCAGCAGCTTAAGGTCCGGACTATCTGGGGAGCAGTACTTC. As protein: CASSLRSGLSGEQYF.

This rearrangement joins TRBV4-3 to TRBJ2-1; perhaps D is TRBD1 or TRBD2 (5 bases each). The germline V gene has CDR1 LGHNA and CDR2 YSLEER. This CDR3 region has 14 residues. V lost 3 bases, J lost 9 bases, and 15 bases lay in between. The CDR3 DNA is TGCGCCAGCAGCCATGGGGCTACCGGACTTGAGCAGTTCTTC. Translated, it gives CASSHGATGLEQFF.

The J gene is TRBJ2-1, the V gene TRBV11-2; 15 positions match TRBD2. This CDR3 is built from 15 residues. The V gene's germline CDR1 is SGHAT and CDR2 FQNNGV. V trimming: 5 bases; J trimming: 8 bases; junction bases outside the gene matches: 4. The CDR3 coding sequence is TGTGCCAGCAGCCCCGGACTAGCGGGAGGGCATGAGCAGTTCTTC. It yields the protein CASSPGLAGGHEQFF.

The chain links TRBV27 to TRBJ2-5, with 10 bases matching TRBD2. The CDR3 loop spans 14 amino acids. Germline CDR1 reads MNHEY; CDR2 reads SMNVEV (reference sequence). J gave up 6 bases and V 4 bases, and 5 bases lay outside the gene matches. For the CDR3, the DNA is TGTGCCAGCAGTTCGCTAGCGGGGGCCAAGACCCAGTACTTC. Translated: CASSSLAGAKTQYF.

The rearrangement uses TRBV7-2 and TRBJ2-1; 8 bases agree with TRBD2. V lost 5 bases to trimming and J lost 2 bases; unmatched junction nucleotides: 8. The CDR3 extends over 16 amino acids. Germline CDR1 SGHTA, CDR2 FQGNSA. CDR3 in DNA: TGTGCCAGCAGCACTAGCACTAGCGGCCCCTACAATGAGCAGTTCTTC. Its protein product is CASSTSTSGPYNEQFF.